These 19 T cell receptor beta chains originate from one sample sequenced in a study of cytomegalovirus exposure and HLA in healthy donors. Primers included in the PCR were 60 Vbeta and 13 Jbeta primers. Here immunoSEQ multiplex PCR was the method, and the copy in TCRdb shows in-frame clones only, minus some. This table holds some 130,000 clones, approximately 78% found once. Sequenced input: PBMCs. The receptors stem from a female donor in good health and CMV-seronegative.

Points on this clone: The sample contains more than one DNA sequence encoding this CDR3. This chain connects TRBV7-2 to TRBJ2-2; D is unclear. CDR1 is SGHTA, CDR2 FQGNSA, per germline. V lost 2 bases and J 0 bases, leaving 4 bases between the germline ends. This CDR3 has 14 amino acids. The CDR3 loop reads CASSLFANTGELFF. The CDR3 nucleotides are TGTGCCAGCAGCTTATTCGCGAACACCGGGGAGCTGTTTTTT.

The chain is built from TRBV18 and TRBJ2-7; D is possibly TRBD1 (5 bases). Germline lookup yields CDR1 KGHSH and CDR2 LQKENI. With 3 bases removed from V and 2 bases from J, the gap between germline ends came to 14 bases. This CDR3 has 15 amino acids. CDR3 protein: CASSPGAGPPYEQYF. CDR3 sequence (DNA): TGTGCCAGCTCACCCGGCGCAGGGCCCCCCTACGAGCAGTACTTC.

The V gene is TRBV6-5, the J gene TRBJ2-7; the D gene is possibly TRBD2 (5 bases). V shed 9 bases and J shed 3 bases, with 9 bases lying between them. Per germline, CDR1 MNHEY and CDR2 SVGAGI. The CDR3 runs 11 residues. The CDR3 DNA sequence: TGTGCCAGTTTCCGGGACTACGAGCAGTACTTC. Translation gives CASFRDYEQYF.

The chain employs TRBV9 and TRBJ2-6; 7 nucleotides line up with TRBD1. Germline values: CDR1 SGDLS, CDR2 YYNGEE. This CDR3 comprises 17 residues. The J segment lost 0 bases and the V segment lost 3 bases, leaving 6 bases of the junction unmatched. CDR3 sequence: CASSATGSSSGANVLTF. The CDR3 nucleotides are TGTGCCAGCAGCGCGACAGGGAGCAGCTCTGGGGCCAACGTCCTGACTTTC.

The table lists this clone with a count of one. This sequence joins TRBV27 and TRBJ1-4; TRBD1 agrees at 9 bases. Germline CDR1 MNHEY, CDR2 SMNVEV (reference sequence). The CDR3 has 17 residues. Trimming cost V 5 bases and J 4 bases; bases outside gene matches: 11. The DNA for the CDR3 is TGTGCCAGCAGTCCATCGGGCTTGGGACAGGGTAATGAAAAACTGTTTTTT. This translates into CASSPSGLGQGNEKLFF.

The chain is built from TRBV18 and TRBJ1-1, with TRBD1 identical over 10 bases. The CDR3 is made up of 16 amino acids. CDR1 is KGHSH, CDR2 LQKENI, per germline. Losses at the gene ends were 2 bases for V and 6 bases for J; bases not matched to a gene: 9. DNA of the CDR3: TGTGCCAGCTCACCAGTCCCGGGACAGGGGAGGGCTGAAGCTTTCTTT. Amino acid sequence: CASSPVPGQGRAEAFF.

The rearrangement uses TRBV21-1 and TRBJ1-5; the table names TRBD1, a call not compared with the DNA. TRBV21-1 constitutes a pseudogene. The length of the CDR3 is 17 residues. As DNA, the CDR3 is TGTGCCAGCAGCAATGACAGTAAGAAACCGAGCAATCAGCCCCAGCATTTT. Its protein product is CASSNDSKKPSNQPQHF.

The chain has TRBV7-2 and TRBJ1-6; tentative D call: TRBD1 (5 bases). V lost 3 bases and J 8 bases, leaving 14 bases between the germline ends. Germline V lookup: CDR1 SGHTA, CDR2 FQGNSA. The CDR3 covers 15 residues. The CDR3 coding sequence is TGTGCCAGCAGCTTGGGGCAAAGAGGAGATTCACCCCTCCACTTT. It is translated as CASSLGQRGDSPLHF.

This chain uses TRBV5-4 with TRBJ1-1; D ambiguous. Germline values: CDR1 SGHNT, CDR2 YYREEE (reference sequence). Trimming shortened V by 2 bases and J by 0 bases, and 8 bases separated the two germline ends. The length of the CDR3 is 14 residues. The CDR3 DNA reads TGTGCCAGCAGCTTCGAGGCTATGAACACTGAAGCTTTCTTT. Translation: CASSFEAMNTEAFF.

The chain uses TRBV19 and TRBJ1-1; no firm D call. V was trimmed by 1 base and J by 6 bases, leaving 9 bases between them. Germline CDR1 and CDR2: LNHDA and SQIVND (reference sequence). The CDR3 totals 13 residues. Here the CDR3 DNA reads TGTGCCAGTAGTATAGGGCGGAAGGCTGAAGCTTTCTTT. Its protein is CASSIGRKAEAFF. Full variable domain (rest looked up from reference TRBV19 and TRBJ1-1): DGGITQSPKYLFRKEGQNVTLSCEQNLNHDAMYWYRQDPGQGLRLIYYSQIVNDFQKGDIAEGYSVSREKKESFPLTVTSAQKNPTAFYLCASSIGRKAEAFFGQGTRLTVV.

The chain uses TRBV30 and TRBJ2-5; D perhaps matches TRBD2 (7 bases). This CDR3 comprises 14 residues. CDR1 is GTSNPN and CDR2 is SVGIG in the germline V gene (reference sequence). Trimming left V 8 bases short and J 1 base short, with 17 bases between. This chain's CDR3 is CAQGWEGLQETQYF. CDR3 coding DNA: TGTGCCCAGGGGTGGGAGGGCCTCCAAGAGACCCAGTACTTC. The full variable domain, rest sourced from reference TRBV30 and TRBJ2-5, is SQTIHQWPATLVQPVGSPLSLECTVEGTSNPNLYWYRQAAGRGLQLLFYSVGIGQISSEVPQNLSASRPQDRQFILSSKKLLLSDSGFYLCAQGWEGLQETQYFGPGTRLLVL.

The chain combines TRBV28 with TRBJ1-4, with D maybe TRBD1 (6 bases). The CDR3 length is 17 residues. Germline CDR1 reads MDHEN; CDR2 reads SYDVKM. The V and J ends lost 7 bases and 0 bases respectively, with 18 bases between them. This CDR3 is CASNFRADRPTNEKLFF. CDR3 sequence (DNA): TGTGCCAGCAACTTTAGGGCTGACAGGCCAACTAATGAAAAACTGTTTTTT.

This rearrangement joins TRBV4-3 to TRBJ2-3, with a weak D call TRBD2 (5 bases). Germline CDR1 and CDR2: LGHNA and YSLEER. The CDR3 has 15 residues. V was trimmed by 2 bases and J by 4 bases, leaving 13 bases between them. CDR3 residues: CASSQWTVGADTQYF. CDR3 DNA: TGCGCCAGCAGCCAATGGACGGTCGGGGCAGATACGCAGTATTTT.

CDR3 nucleotides: TGTGCCAGTAGTATTAAAGGACAGGGAGGTTACGAGCAGTACTTC. Protein: CASSIKGQGGYEQYF. The V and J genes are TRBV19 and TRBJ2-7; 8 bases match TRBD1. V was pared by 3 bases and J by 4 bases, with 8 bases of the junction left unmatched. The CDR3 has 15 amino acids. Germline-derived CDR1 and CDR2 are LNHDA and SQIVND (reference sequence). Filled out from reference TRBV19 and TRBJ2-7, the complete variable domain reads DGGITQSPKYLFRKEGQNVTLSCEQNLNHDAMYWYRQDPGQGLRLIYYSQIVNDFQKGDIAEGYSVSREKKESFPLTVTSAQKNPTAFYLCASSIKGQGGYEQYFGPGTRLTVT.

The chain carries TRBV10-3 and TRBJ1-2; no clear D. The CDR3 loop spans 11 amino acids. Trimming pared 8 bases from V and 4 bases from J, leaving 8 bases between. Germline V gene sequence: CDR1 ENHRY, CDR2 SYGVKD. The DNA for the CDR3 is TGTGCCATCTACGAGGGCTATGGCTACACCTTC. Translating it yields CAIYEGYGYTF.

This clone has more than one count but fewer than ten. The chain uses TRBV6-1 and TRBJ2-3; maybe TRBD2 (7 bases). Trimming removed 10 bases at V and 1 base at J, with 15 bases between. The CDR3 runs 14 residues. The germline V gene has CDR1 MNHNS and CDR2 SASEGT. The DNA for the CDR3 is TGTGCCATAGGGGGAGGGGGAGGCACAGATACGCAGTATTTT. This encodes CAIGGGGGTDTQYF.

The V and J genes are TRBV5-1 and TRBJ2-5; TRBD1 matches 7 bases. Unmatched junction bases numbered 12, after V lost 0 bases and J lost 7 bases. This CDR3 has 16 amino acids. Looked up from germline, CDR1 is SGHRS and CDR2 is YFSETQ. This CDR3 reads CASSLAPAGGEGTQYF. The CDR3 bases are TGCGCCAGCAGCTTGGCTCCAGCAGGGGGAGAAGGGACCCAGTACTTC.

The genes are TRBV15 and TRBJ1-5; possibly TRBD1 for D (6 bases). The germline V gene has CDR1 LNHNV and CDR2 YYDKDF (reference sequence). The CDR3 is 15 residues long. Trimming cost V 2 bases and J 7 bases, with 15 bases left between them. The CDR3 reads CATSRSTGSEQPQHF. The DNA of the CDR3 is TGTGCCACCAGCAGATCTACAGGGTCCGAACAGCCCCAGCATTTT.

This clone appeared a single time. The chain recombines TRBV6-4 with TRBJ1-2; 9 bases agree with TRBD1. In germline, CDR1 is MRHNA, CDR2 SNTAGT. The CDR3 covers 17 residues. The junction had 9 bases not matched to a gene; V was cut back by 4 bases and J by 0 bases. CDR3 sequence reads: CASSVPDRGPANYGYTF. As DNA, the CDR3 is TGTGCCAGCAGTGTTCCGGACAGGGGTCCAGCTAACTATGGCTACACCTTC.